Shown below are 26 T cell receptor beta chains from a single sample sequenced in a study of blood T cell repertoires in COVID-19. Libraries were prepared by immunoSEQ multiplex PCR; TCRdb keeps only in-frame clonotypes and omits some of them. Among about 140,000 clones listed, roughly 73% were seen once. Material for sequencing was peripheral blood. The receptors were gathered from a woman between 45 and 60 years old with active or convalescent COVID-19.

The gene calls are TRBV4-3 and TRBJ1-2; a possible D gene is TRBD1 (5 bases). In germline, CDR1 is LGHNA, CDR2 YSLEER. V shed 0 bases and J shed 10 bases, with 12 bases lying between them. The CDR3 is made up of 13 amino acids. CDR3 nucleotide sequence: TGCGCCAGCAGCCAAGAGCTAGACAGAATCTACACCTTC. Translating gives CASSQELDRIYTF.

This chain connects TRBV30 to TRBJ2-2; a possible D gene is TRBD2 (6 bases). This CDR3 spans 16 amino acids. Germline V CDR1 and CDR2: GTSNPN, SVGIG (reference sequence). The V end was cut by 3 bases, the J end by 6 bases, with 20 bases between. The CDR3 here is CAWRKAGIGLAGELFF. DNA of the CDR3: TGTGCCTGGAGAAAGGCGGGGATTGGGTTAGCCGGGGAGCTGTTTTTT.

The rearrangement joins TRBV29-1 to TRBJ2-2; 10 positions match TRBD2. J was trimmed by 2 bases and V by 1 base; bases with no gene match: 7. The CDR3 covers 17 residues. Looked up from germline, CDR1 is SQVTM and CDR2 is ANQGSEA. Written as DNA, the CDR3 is TGCAGCGTTGAAGCGAGCGGGGGGGCGCGTAACACCGGGGAGCTGTTTTTT. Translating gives CSVEASGGARNTGELFF.

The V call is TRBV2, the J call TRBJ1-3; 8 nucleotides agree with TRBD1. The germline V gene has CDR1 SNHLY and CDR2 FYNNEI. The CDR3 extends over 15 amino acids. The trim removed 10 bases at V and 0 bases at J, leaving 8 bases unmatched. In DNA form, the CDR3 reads TGTGCCACCCGACGACAGGGGAGCTCTGGAAACACCATATATTTT. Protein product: CATRRQGSSGNTIYF.

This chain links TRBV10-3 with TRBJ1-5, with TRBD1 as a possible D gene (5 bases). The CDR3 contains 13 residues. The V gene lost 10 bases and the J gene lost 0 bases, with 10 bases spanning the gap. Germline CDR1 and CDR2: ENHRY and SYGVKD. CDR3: CATQQDSNQPQHF. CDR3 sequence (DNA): TGTGCCACCCAACAGGATAGCAATCAGCCCCAGCATTTT.

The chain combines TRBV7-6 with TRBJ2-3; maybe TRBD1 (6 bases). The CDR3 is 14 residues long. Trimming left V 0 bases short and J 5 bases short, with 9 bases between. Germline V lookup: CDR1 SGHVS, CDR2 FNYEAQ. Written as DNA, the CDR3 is TGTGCCAGCAGCTTAGCTTCAGGGGTAGATACGCAGTATTTT. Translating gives CASSLASGVDTQYF.

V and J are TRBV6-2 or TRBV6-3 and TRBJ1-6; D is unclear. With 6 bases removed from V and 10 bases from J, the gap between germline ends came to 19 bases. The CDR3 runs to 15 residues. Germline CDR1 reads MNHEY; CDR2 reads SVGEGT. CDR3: CASSQGSQRTSPLHF. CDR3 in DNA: TGTGCCAGCAGCCAAGGGAGTCAACGCACGTCACCCCTCCACTTT.

CDR3 sequence reads: CASSQDLGDFSGYTF. The DNA of the CDR3 is TGTGCCAGCAGCCAAGATTTGGGGGACTTCTCTGGCTACACCTTC. The chain employs TRBV4-2 and TRBJ1-2; a possible D gene is TRBD1 (5 bases). The V gene lost 0 bases and the J gene lost 7 bases, with 15 bases spanning the gap. Germline CDR1 is LGHNA and CDR2 is YNFKEQ. The CDR3 is 15 amino acids.

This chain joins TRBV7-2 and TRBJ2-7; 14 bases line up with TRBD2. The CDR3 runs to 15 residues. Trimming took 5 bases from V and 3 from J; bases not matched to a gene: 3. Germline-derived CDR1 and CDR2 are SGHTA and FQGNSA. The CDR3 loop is CASSQGLAGVYEQYF. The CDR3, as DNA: TGTGCCAGCAGCCAGGGACTAGCGGGGGTCTACGAGCAGTACTTC.

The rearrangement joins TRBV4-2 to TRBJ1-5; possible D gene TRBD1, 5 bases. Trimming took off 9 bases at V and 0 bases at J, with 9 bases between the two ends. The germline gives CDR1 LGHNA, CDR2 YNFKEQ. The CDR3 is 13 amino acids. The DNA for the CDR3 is TGTGCCAGTAGACAGTCTAGCAATCAGCCCCAGCATTTT. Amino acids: CASRQSSNQPQHF.

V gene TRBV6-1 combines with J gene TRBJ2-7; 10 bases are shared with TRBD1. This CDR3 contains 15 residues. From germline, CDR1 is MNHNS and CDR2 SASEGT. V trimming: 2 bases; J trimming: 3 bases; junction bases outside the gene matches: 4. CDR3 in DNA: TGTGCCAGCAGTGAACCACGGACAGGGGGCTACGAGCAGTACTTC. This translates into CASSEPRTGGYEQYF.

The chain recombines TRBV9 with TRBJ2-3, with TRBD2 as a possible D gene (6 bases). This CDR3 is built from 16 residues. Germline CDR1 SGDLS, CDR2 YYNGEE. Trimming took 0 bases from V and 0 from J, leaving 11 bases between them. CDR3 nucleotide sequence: TGTGCCAGCAGCGTAGGAAATAGCGGAAGCACAGATACGCAGTATTTT. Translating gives CASSVGNSGSTDTQYF.

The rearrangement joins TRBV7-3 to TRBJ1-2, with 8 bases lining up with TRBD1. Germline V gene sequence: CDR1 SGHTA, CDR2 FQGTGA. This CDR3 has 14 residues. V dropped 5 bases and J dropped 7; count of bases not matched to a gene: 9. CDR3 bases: TGTGCCAGCAGCCCCCGACAGGGGCTAGGTGGCTACACCTTC. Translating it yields CASSPRQGLGGYTF.

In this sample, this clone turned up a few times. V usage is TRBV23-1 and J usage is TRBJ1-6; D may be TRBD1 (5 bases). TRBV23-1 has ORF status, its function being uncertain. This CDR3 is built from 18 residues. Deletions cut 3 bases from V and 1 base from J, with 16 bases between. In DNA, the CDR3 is TGCGCCAGCAGTCACGCACTAAGGGGTGGGTCCTATAATTCACCCCTCCACTTT. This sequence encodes CASSHALRGGSYNSPLHF.

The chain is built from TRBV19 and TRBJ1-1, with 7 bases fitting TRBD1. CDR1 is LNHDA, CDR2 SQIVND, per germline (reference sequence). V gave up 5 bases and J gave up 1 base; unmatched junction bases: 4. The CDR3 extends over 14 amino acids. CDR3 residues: CASSPTGRNTEAFF. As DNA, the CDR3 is TGTGCCAGTAGTCCGACAGGGAGGAACACTGAAGCTTTCTTT.

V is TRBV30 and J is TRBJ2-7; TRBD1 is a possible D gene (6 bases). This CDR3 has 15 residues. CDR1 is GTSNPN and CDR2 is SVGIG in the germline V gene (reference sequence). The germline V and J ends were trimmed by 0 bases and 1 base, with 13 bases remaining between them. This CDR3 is CAWSVGGARSYEQYF. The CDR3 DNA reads TGTGCCTGGAGTGTAGGGGGTGCCCGTTCCTACGAGCAGTACTTC.

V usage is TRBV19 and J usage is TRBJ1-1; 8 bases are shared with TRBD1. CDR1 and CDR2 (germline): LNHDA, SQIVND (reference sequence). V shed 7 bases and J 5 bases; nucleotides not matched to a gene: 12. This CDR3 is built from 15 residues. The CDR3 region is CASTQDREVWTEAFF. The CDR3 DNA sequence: TGTGCCAGTACCCAGGACAGGGAGGTTTGGACTGAAGCTTTCTTT.

The CDR3 DNA sequence: TGTGCCAGCAGCCCGCTCGGACAGAATAATCAGCCCCAGCATTTT. This sequence encodes CASSPLGQNNQPQHF. The V and J genes are TRBV27 and TRBJ1-5, with D maybe TRBD1 (6 bases). The germline gives CDR1 MNHEY, CDR2 SMNVEV (reference sequence). The V end was cut by 6 bases, the J end by 4 bases, with 16 bases between. There are 15 residues in the CDR3.

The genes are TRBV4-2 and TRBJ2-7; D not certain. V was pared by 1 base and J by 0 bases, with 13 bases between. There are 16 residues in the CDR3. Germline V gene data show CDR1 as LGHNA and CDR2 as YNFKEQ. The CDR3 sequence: CASSQALSASSYEQYF. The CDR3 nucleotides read TGTGCCAGCAGCCAAGCCCTCAGTGCTTCCTCCTACGAGCAGTACTTC.

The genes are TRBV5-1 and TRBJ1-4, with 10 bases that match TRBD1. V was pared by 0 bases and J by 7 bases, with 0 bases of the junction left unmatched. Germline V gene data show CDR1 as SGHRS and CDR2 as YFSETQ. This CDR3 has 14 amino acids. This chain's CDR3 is CASSLGQGAEKLFF. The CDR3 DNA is TGCGCCAGCAGCTTGGGACAGGGGGCTGAAAAACTGTTTTTT.

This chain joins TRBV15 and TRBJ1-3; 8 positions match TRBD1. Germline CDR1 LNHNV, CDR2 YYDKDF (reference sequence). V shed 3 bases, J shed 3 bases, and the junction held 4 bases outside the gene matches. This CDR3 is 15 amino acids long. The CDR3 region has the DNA TGTGCCACCAGCAGGACAGGGGCGAATGGAAACACCATATATTTT. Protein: CATSRTGANGNTIYF.

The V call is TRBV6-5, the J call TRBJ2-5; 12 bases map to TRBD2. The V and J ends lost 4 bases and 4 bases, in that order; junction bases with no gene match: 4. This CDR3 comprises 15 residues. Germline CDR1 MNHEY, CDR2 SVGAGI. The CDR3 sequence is CASSFLAGGLETQYF. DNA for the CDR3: TGTGCCAGCAGTTTTCTAGCGGGGGGGCTAGAGACCCAGTACTTC.

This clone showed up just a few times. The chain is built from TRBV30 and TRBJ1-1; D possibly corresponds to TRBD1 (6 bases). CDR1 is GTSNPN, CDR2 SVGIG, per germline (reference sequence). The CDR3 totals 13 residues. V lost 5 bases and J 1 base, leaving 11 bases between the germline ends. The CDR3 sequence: CAWGGQQNTEAFF. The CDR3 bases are TGTGCCTGGGGGGGGCAGCAGAACACTGAAGCTTTCTTT.

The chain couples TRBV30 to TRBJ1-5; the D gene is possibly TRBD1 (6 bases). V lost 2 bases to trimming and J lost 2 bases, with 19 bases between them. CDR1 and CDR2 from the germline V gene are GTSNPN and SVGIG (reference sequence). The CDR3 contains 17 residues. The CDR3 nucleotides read TGTGCCTGGAGTCCACACCAGGGGTGGAGTGGCAATCAGCCCCAGCATTTT. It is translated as CAWSPHQGWSGNQPQHF.

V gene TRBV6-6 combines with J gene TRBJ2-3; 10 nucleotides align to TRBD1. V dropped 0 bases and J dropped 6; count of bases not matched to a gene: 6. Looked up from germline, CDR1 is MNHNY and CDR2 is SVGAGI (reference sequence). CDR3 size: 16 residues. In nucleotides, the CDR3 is TGTGCCAGCAGTTACTCAGGGACAGGGGAGGTGGATACGCAGTATTTT. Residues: CASSYSGTGEVDTQYF.

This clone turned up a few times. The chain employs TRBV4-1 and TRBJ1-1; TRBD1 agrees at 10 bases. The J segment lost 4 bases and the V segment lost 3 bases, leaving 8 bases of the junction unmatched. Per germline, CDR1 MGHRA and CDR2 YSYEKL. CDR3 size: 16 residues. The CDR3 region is CASSQGRDRGGTEAFF. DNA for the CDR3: TGCGCCAGCAGCCAGGGGAGGGACAGGGGCGGCACTGAAGCTTTCTTT.